This T cell receptor beta chain was sequenced for a study of shared T cell receptors in the human thymus. Here immunoSEQ multiplex PCR was the method, and the copy in TCRdb shows in-frame clones only, minus some. The repertoire holds about 730,000 clones, with over 75% as singletons. Germline V gives CDR1 MNHEY, CDR2 SVGAGI. CDR3 length equals 16 residues. Trimming took off 2 bases at V and 2 bases at J, with 13 bases between the two ends. A further study also used this sample, focusing on human thymus T cells. Per that study: Having surgery to correct congenital heart defects, healthy Finnish infants acted as the donors. Corrective heart surgery yielded the resections from which the thymus tissue came. Use of V and J genes seemed skewed within the thymic and blood repertoires. A high degree of thymic repertoire overlap among unrelated individuals was reported in related research.

V and J are TRBV6-5 and TRBJ2-1, with D possibly TRBD1 on 5 matching bases. The source material was thymocytes. The clonotype originates from a girl in the first two years of life with a congenital heart defect. CDR3 residues: CASSYKTTGTYNEQFF. The CDR3 DNA is TGTGCCAGCAGTTACAAAACCACAGGCACCTACAATGAGCAGTTCTTC.